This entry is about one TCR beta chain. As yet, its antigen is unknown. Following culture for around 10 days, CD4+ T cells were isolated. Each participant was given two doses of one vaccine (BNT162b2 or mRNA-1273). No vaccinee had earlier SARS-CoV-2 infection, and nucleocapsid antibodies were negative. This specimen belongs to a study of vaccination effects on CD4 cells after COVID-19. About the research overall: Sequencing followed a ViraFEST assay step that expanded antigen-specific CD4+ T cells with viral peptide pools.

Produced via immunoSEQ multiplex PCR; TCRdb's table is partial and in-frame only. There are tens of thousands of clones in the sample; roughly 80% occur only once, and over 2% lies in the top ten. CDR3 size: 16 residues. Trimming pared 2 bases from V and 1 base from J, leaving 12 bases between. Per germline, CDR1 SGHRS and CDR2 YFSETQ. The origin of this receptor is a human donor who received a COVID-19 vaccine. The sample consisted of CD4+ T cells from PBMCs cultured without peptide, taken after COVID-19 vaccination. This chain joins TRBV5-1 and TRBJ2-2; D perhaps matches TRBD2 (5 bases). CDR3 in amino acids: CASSFVGVGNTGELFF. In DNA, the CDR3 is TGCGCCAGCAGCTTTGTCGGGGTAGGGAACACCGGGGAGCTGTTTTTT. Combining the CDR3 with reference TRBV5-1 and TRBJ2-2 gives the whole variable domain KAGVTQTPRYLIKTRGQQVTLSCSPISGHRSVSWYQQTPGQGLQFLFEYFSETQRNKGNFPGRFSGRQFSNSRSEMNVSTLELGDSALYLCASSFVGVGNTGELFFGEGSRLTVL.